The source of this TCR beta chain is a study of regulatory T cells in long-lasting Graves disease. Time point in this sample: newly diagnosed GD, antithyroid drugs for less than 3 months. Extracted RNA from PBMCs served as the source of the TCR library. The sample holds many counts of this clonotype. Combining iRepertoire HTBI primers with Arm-PCR of CDR3 regions, the authors built TCR beta libraries. From the multiplex PCR reads, TCRdb called clonotypes with MiXCR, one entry per CDR3 protein. The sample consists of 500,000 to 700,000 distinct CDR3 sequences, 16% of them appearing once. Germline V gene lookup returns CDR1 SNHLY and CDR2 FYNNEI. V dropped 8 bases and J dropped 6; count of bases not matched to a gene: 6. The CDR3 sequence is 13 residues long. This same sample was also part of a study on T cells in Graves' hyperthyroidism and ophthalmopathy.

The chain is built from TRBV2 and TRBJ2-1; 8 nucleotides match TRBD1. The sequence was collected from a woman aged 25 to 45 with Graves disease. The sequencing used peripheral blood mononuclear cells (PBMCs), collected at new diagnosis, from a patient treated with antithyroid drugs. CDR3 DNA sequence: TGTGCCAGCCCGGGACAGGCCCCCAATGAGCAGTTCTTC. It translates to CASPGQAPNEQFF.